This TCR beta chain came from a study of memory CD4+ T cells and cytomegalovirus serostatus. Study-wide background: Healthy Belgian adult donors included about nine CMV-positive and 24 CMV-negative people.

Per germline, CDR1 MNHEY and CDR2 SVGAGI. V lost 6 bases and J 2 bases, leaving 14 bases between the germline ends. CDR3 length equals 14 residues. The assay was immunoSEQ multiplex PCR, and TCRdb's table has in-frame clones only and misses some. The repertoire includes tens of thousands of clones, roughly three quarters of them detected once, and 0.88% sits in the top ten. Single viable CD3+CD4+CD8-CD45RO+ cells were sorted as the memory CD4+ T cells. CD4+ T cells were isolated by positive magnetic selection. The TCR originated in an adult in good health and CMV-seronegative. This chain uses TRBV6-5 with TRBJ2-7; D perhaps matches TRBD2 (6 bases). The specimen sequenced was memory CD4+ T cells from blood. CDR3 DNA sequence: TGTGCCAGCAGCCCGGGCGGGGCACCCTACGAGCAGTACTTC. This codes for CASSPGGAPYEQYF.